One sample yielded the 9 T cell receptor beta chains listed below, sequenced in a study of control samples from healthy donors and cancer patients. Generated by immunoSEQ multiplex PCR, the TCRdb table keeps only in-frame clones and is missing some. The repertoire includes about 170,000 clones, roughly 92% of them detected once, and 1.1% to 1.5% sits in the top ten. The sequencing sample was made of blood. The receptors originated from a woman aged 18-30 years in good health.

In this sample, this clone turned up once. The chain is built from TRBV19 and TRBJ1-2; no firm D call. V shed 3 bases and J shed 8 bases, with 13 bases lying between them. Germline V gives CDR1 LNHDA, CDR2 SQIVND (reference sequence). This CDR3 region has 13 residues. CDR3 bases: TGTGCCAGTAGTATTCTCAGCCCCGAGGGCTACACCTTC. This sequence encodes CASSILSPEGYTF. Using reference TRBV19 and TRBJ1-2 for the parts outside the CDR3, the full variable domain is DGGITQSPKYLFRKEGQNVTLSCEQNLNHDAMYWYRQDPGQGLRLIYYSQIVNDFQKGDIAEGYSVSREKKESFPLTVTSAQKNPTAFYLCASSILSPEGYTFGSGTRLTVV.

The V gene is TRBV7-9, the J gene TRBJ1-5; D unresolved. Per germline, CDR1 SEHNR and CDR2 FQNEAQ (reference sequence). Trimming pared 1 base from V and 7 bases from J, leaving 11 bases between. The CDR3 is 14 amino acids. CDR3 in DNA: TGTGCCAGCAGCTTAGAAGCGGGGAGCCAGCCCCAGCATTTT. Protein product: CASSLEAGSQPQHF.

The chain joins TRBV5-4 to TRBJ2-7, with unresolved D. Germline V lookup: CDR1 SGHNT, CDR2 YYREEE (reference sequence). CDR3 length: 12 amino acids. V was pared by 4 bases and J by 5 bases, with 10 bases between. CDR3 nucleotide sequence: TGTGCCAGCAGCCCGACGGGCGACGAGCAGTACTTC. Protein: CASSPTGDEQYF.

The chain employs TRBV24-1 and TRBJ1-1, with 10 bases lining up with TRBD1. The V segment lost 3 bases and the J segment 5 bases; nucleotides outside the gene matches: 5. This CDR3 contains 15 residues. CDR1 is KGHDR and CDR2 is SFDVKD in the germline V gene. The CDR3 loop is CATSDVGQGGTEAFF. The CDR3 DNA follows: TGTGCCACCAGTGATGTCGGACAGGGGGGGACTGAAGCTTTCTTT.

The V and J genes are TRBV28 and TRBJ1-4; 8 nucleotides line up with TRBD1. CDR1 is MDHEN, CDR2 SYDVKM, per germline. The CDR3 totals 15 residues. V lost 3 bases, J lost 8 bases, and 8 bases stayed unmatched. CDR3 in DNA: TGTGCCAGCAGTTTCCGCAGACAGGGGAGGGAAAAACTGTTTTTT. Translating it yields CASSFRRQGREKLFF.

CDR3 DNA: TGTGCCAGCAGCTTAGTAGGGACCCGCACAGATACGCAGTATTTT. It translates to CASSLVGTRTDTQYF. The V and J genes are TRBV7-9 and TRBJ2-3, with D perhaps being TRBD1 or TRBD2 (5 bases each). The CDR3 covers 15 residues. Per germline, CDR1 SEHNR and CDR2 FQNEAQ (reference sequence). Trimming removed 1 base from V and 1 base from J, with 9 bases in between.

The count of this clone is one. The chain employs TRBV7-3 and TRBJ2-3; TRBD2 aligns across 8 bases. V shed 3 bases and J 3 bases; nucleotides not matched to a gene: 8. The CDR3 covers 16 residues. Germline assignment: CDR1 SGHTA and CDR2 FQGTGA. The DNA of the CDR3 is TGTGCCAGCAGCTTTCGCGGGGGGCCCTCTACAGATACGCAGTATTTT. This gives the protein CASSFRGGPSTDTQYF.

This clone was seen just once. This sequence joins TRBV7-2 and TRBJ1-1, with a tentative D call TRBD1 (6 bases). V dropped 3 bases and J dropped 3 bases, with 17 bases sitting between them. Per germline, CDR1 SGHTA and CDR2 FQGNSA. The CDR3 sequence is 16 residues long. DNA for the CDR3: TGTGCCAGCAGCTTTTCCTTGACAGGTCAGGACACTGAAGCTTTCTTT. Translating gives CASSFSLTGQDTEAFF.

This clone has a single count. This chain's CDR3 is CAIRDDLTNYGYTF. DNA of the CDR3: TGTGCAATTCGGGACGACTTGACTAACTATGGCTACACCTTC. V is TRBV28 and J is TRBJ1-2; D possibly corresponds to TRBD1 (5 bases). The germline CDR1 and CDR2 sequences are MDHEN and SYDVKM. The CDR3 is 14 residues long.